The 18 T cell receptor beta chains presented below share a single source sample, sequenced in a study of T cell repertoires in cytomegalovirus infection. Their antigens are not known. TCRdb ran MiXCR on the reads and lists one entry per CDR3 protein. Altogether hundreds of thousands of distinct CDR3 sequences are present, around a third being singletons, with the ten largest covering roughly 15%. The source material was cultured PBMCs, sampled from culture after CMV antigen stimulation. These receptors were obtained from a human donor in good health (CMV status not recorded). Some clones in this sample may be carry-over from other donors' samples.

This clonotype was recorded at least ten times. The chain carries TRBV7-8 and TRBJ2-2; TRBD1 matches at 11 bases. V shed 4 bases, J shed 4 bases, and the junction held 2 bases outside the gene matches. Germline lookup yields CDR1 SGHVS and CDR2 FQNEAQ. The length of the CDR3 is 15 residues. CDR3 nucleotide sequence: TGTGCCAGCAGCTCCGGGACAGGGGGCACCGGGGAGCTGTTTTTT. It is translated as CASSSGTGGTGELFF.

This sequence joins TRBV7-9 and TRBJ1-5, with TRBD1 as a possible D gene (5 bases). V shed 5 bases and J shed 1 base, with 18 bases lying between them. Germline V gene lookup returns CDR1 SEHNR and CDR2 FQNEAQ (reference sequence). The CDR3 is 17 amino acids. CDR3 sequence (DNA): TGTGCCAGCAGCCCTATCGACAGAGGATGGAGCAATCAGCCCCAGCATTTT. It translates to CASSPIDRGWSNQPQHF.

This clonotype has just one count. A read error may produce the germline difference seen at one junction end. The V gene is TRBV7-6, the J gene TRBJ2-1; the D gene is possibly TRBD2 (6 bases). The CDR3 runs to 16 residues. Germline loops: CDR1 SGHVS, CDR2 FNYEAQ. CDR3 loop: CASSSSRGGGYNEQFF. CDR3 nucleotide sequence: TGTGCTAGCAGCAGTAGCCGTGGGGGAGGCTACAATGAGCAGTTCTTC.

This clonotype was seen a handful of times. The J gene is TRBJ2-1, the V gene TRBV7-6, with D tentatively TRBD1 or TRBD2 (5 bases each). Trimming took off 4 bases at V and 8 bases at J, with 18 bases between the two ends. The CDR3 is 15 amino acids. Germline CDR1 SGHVS, CDR2 FNYEAQ. CDR3 region: CASSSTPGTPHEQFF. The CDR3 DNA reads as TGTGCCAGCAGCTCCACACCGGGGACGCCACATGAGCAGTTCTTC.

The J gene is TRBJ2-1, the V gene TRBV4-3; D is ambiguous. Germline values: CDR1 LGHNA, CDR2 YSLEER. The CDR3 runs 13 residues. Trimming removed 0 bases at V and 6 bases at J, with 6 bases between. As DNA, the CDR3 is TGCGCCAGCAGCCAAGATCGGTCCAATGAGCAGTTCTTC. Translating gives CASSQDRSNEQFF.

This chain links TRBV7-3 with TRBJ1-1, with unresolved D. The CDR3 runs 13 residues. Germline values: CDR1 SGHTA, CDR2 FQGTGA. Trimming shortened V by 4 bases and J by 3 bases, and 9 bases separated the two germline ends. The CDR3 reads CASSSTPYTEAFF. In DNA, the CDR3 is TGTGCCAGCAGCTCAACACCCTACACTGAAGCTTTCTTT.

The V and J genes are TRBV6-2 or TRBV6-3 and TRBJ2-1; 9 bases are a match to TRBD1. In germline, CDR1 is MNHEY, CDR2 SVGEGT. The CDR3 has 16 residues. Losses at the gene ends were 6 bases for V and 7 bases for J; bases not matched to a gene: 13. The CDR3 DNA follows: TGTGCCAGCAGCCAACAGGGGGCGAGGTTTTTGAATGAGCAGTTCTTC. This translates into CASSQQGARFLNEQFF.

This clonotype was recorded many times. The chain joins TRBV7-2 to TRBJ2-7, with 8 nucleotides matching TRBD1. Germline trimming cut 3 bases from V and 0 bases from J; bases unmatched to any gene: 4. CDR1 and CDR2 from the germline V gene are SGHTA and FQGNSA. CDR3 length: 15 amino acids. The DNA for the CDR3 is TGTGCCAGCAGCTTCCAGGGGGCCGGCTCCTACGAGCAGTACTTC. Amino acids: CASSFQGAGSYEQYF. The full variable domain, its missing parts supplied by reference TRBV7-2 and TRBJ2-7, is GAGVSQSPSNKVTEKGKDVELRCDPISGHTALYWYRQSLGQGLEFLIYFQGNSAPDKSGLPSDRFSAERTGGSVSTLTIQRTQQEDSAVYLCASSFQGAGSYEQYFGPGTRLTVT.

J is TRBJ1-2 and V is TRBV4-3, with TRBD1 matching 7 bases. The CDR3 is 15 residues long. The V and J ends lost 2 bases and 4 bases, in that order; junction bases with no gene match: 7. Germline loops: CDR1 LGHNA, CDR2 YSLEER. CDR3 in DNA: TGCGCCAGCAGCCAAACTAACCGGGACAGCTATGGCTACACCTTC. Translation: CASSQTNRDSYGYTF.

The rearrangement joins TRBV4-1 to TRBJ2-4, with D perhaps assigned TRBD1 or TRBD2 (5 bases each). This CDR3 is 15 amino acids long. Germline V gene lookup returns CDR1 MGHRA and CDR2 YSYEKL. Deletions cut 0 bases from V and 8 bases from J, with 14 bases between. The chain's CDR3 is CASSQDIREIDIQYF. The CDR3 nucleotides read TGCGCCAGCAGCCAAGATATCAGGGAGATTGACATTCAGTACTTC.

This clonotype was counted only a few times. The rearrangement links TRBV4-3 to TRBJ2-1, with 8 bases fitting TRBD2. Losses at the gene ends were 5 bases for V and 0 bases for J; bases not matched to a gene: 9. The length of the CDR3 is 17 residues. The germline CDR1 and CDR2 sequences are LGHNA and YSLEER. In DNA, the CDR3 is TGCGCCAGCAGCTATGAACCCCGGGGGGGCTCCTACAATGAGCAGTTCTTC. This sequence encodes CASSYEPRGGSYNEQFF.

This clonotype was found many times. The chain couples TRBV7-2 to TRBJ2-3; D possibly corresponds to TRBD2 (5 bases). The germline V gene encodes CDR1 SGHTA and CDR2 FQGNSA. With 4 bases removed from V and 7 bases from J, the gap between germline ends came to 15 bases. There are 14 residues in the CDR3. This CDR3 is CASSYLSSGNTQYF. In DNA, the CDR3 is TGTGCCAGCAGCTACCTGTCCTCGGGGAATACGCAGTATTTT.

The sample holds a few counts of this clonotype. This rearrangement joins TRBV7-2 to TRBJ1-2, with a tentative D call TRBD1 (5 bases). Germline CDR1 SGHTA, CDR2 FQGNSA. The CDR3 is 13 residues long. Trimming removed 1 base at V and 8 bases at J, with 11 bases between. The CDR3 nucleotides are TGTGCCAGCAGCTTAGGGGCAGGGATGGGCTACACCTTC. It is translated as CASSLGAGMGYTF.

The rearrangement links TRBV18 to TRBJ2-7; perhaps D is TRBD1 or TRBD2 (6 bases each). V was shortened by 4 bases and J by 4 bases, with 11 bases between the two germline ends. Germline lookup yields CDR1 KGHSH and CDR2 LQKENI. This CDR3 has 13 amino acids. The DNA for the CDR3 is TGTGCCAGCTCACGGGGGGCTAATTACGAGCAGTACGTC. The encoded protein is CASSRGANYEQYV.

The chain carries TRBV6-6 and TRBJ1-1; D is possibly TRBD1 (5 bases). V was trimmed by 2 bases and J by 1 base, leaving 8 bases between them. Germline CDR1 MNHNY, CDR2 SVGAGI (reference sequence). The CDR3 runs 14 residues. The CDR3 nucleotides are TGTGCCAGCAGTTACACCCAGGGGAACACTGAAGCTTTCTTT. Its protein product is CASSYTQGNTEAFF.

The chain couples TRBV7-9 to TRBJ2-6, with unresolved D. The CDR3 length is 14 residues. Looked up from germline, CDR1 is SEHNR and CDR2 is FQNEAQ (reference sequence). Trimming pared 2 bases from V and 3 bases from J, leaving 5 bases between. As DNA, the CDR3 is TGTGCCAGCAGCTTAATCTTTGGGGCCAACGTCCTGACTTTC. It codes for CASSLIFGANVLTF.

This clonotype was seen a few times. The CDR3 bases are TGCGCCAGCAGCCAGAGGGGGGGGGGAGGGTTCAGGAACACCGGGGAGCTGTTTTTT. Protein sequence: CASSQRGGGGFRNTGELFF. The chain carries TRBV4-1 and TRBJ2-2, with D perhaps TRBD2 (7 bases). With 3 bases removed from V and 1 base from J, the gap between germline ends came to 21 bases. CDR1 and CDR2 (germline): MGHRA, YSYEKL. The CDR3 has 19 amino acids.

Many counts were recorded for this clonotype. This sequence joins TRBV20-1 and TRBJ2-3; D may be TRBD1 (5 bases). CDR1 and CDR2 from the germline V gene are DFQATT and SNEGSKA (reference sequence). The CDR3 contains 17 residues. The V end was cut by 4 bases, the J end by 1 base, with 21 bases between. The CDR3: CSANPLVGPLGTDTQYF. CDR3 coding DNA: TGCAGTGCTAACCCCCTTGTGGGGCCCCTAGGCACAGATACGCAGTATTTT.